The clone carrying this TCR beta chain appeared once. The same CDR3 can be traced to other DNA sequences in this sample. The data stem from a study of shared clonotypes between healthy human individuals. Study information: Donor composition was a couple of women and a few men, aged 18 to 49. Researchers assigned three CD4 naive, three CD4 memory, two CD8 naive and one CD8 memory plate to each donor.

This CDR3 has 14 amino acids. J was trimmed by 5 bases and V by 4 bases; bases with no gene match: 6. The germline CDR1 and CDR2 sequences are SGHRS and YFSETQ. The authors split each subset's genomic DNA evenly across several immunoSEQ plates. It was around 220 ng DNA, 33,000 or so T cell genomes, that sorted-subset replicate PCRs used. Here immunoSEQ multiplex PCR was the method, and the copy in TCRdb shows in-frame clones only, minus some. This sample yields about 1,500,000 clones, of which around 97% are seen a single time; approximately 1% belongs to the top ten. V gene TRBV5-1 combines with J gene TRBJ2-3, with TRBD1 matching 8 bases. This clonotype was obtained from a man between 25 and 39 years old in good health. Sequenced sample: naive CD4+ T cells sorted from blood. Subset defined: CD45RA+ positively selected. The CDR3 is CASSLVGTGDTQYF. CDR3 nucleotide sequence: TGCGCCAGCAGCCTGGTGGGGACAGGAGATACGCAGTATTTT.